This TCR beta chain was sequenced for a study of control samples from healthy donors and cancer patients. The germline V gene encodes CDR1 SGHRS and CDR2 YFSETQ. This CDR3 region has 14 residues. V lost 4 bases to trimming and J lost 0 bases, with 8 bases between them. Assay used: immunoSEQ multiplex PCR; TCRdb lists only in-frame clones, some missing. This sample has about 89,000 clones; roughly 86% occur once, and the top ten carry 21%. Sequenced material: blood. This TCR was recovered from a man younger than 45 in good health. This rearrangement joins TRBV5-1 to TRBJ1-3; no clear D gene. The CDR3 here is CASSPVYSGNTIYF. The CDR3 coding sequence is TGCGCCAGCAGCCCAGTATACTCTGGAAACACCATATATTTT.